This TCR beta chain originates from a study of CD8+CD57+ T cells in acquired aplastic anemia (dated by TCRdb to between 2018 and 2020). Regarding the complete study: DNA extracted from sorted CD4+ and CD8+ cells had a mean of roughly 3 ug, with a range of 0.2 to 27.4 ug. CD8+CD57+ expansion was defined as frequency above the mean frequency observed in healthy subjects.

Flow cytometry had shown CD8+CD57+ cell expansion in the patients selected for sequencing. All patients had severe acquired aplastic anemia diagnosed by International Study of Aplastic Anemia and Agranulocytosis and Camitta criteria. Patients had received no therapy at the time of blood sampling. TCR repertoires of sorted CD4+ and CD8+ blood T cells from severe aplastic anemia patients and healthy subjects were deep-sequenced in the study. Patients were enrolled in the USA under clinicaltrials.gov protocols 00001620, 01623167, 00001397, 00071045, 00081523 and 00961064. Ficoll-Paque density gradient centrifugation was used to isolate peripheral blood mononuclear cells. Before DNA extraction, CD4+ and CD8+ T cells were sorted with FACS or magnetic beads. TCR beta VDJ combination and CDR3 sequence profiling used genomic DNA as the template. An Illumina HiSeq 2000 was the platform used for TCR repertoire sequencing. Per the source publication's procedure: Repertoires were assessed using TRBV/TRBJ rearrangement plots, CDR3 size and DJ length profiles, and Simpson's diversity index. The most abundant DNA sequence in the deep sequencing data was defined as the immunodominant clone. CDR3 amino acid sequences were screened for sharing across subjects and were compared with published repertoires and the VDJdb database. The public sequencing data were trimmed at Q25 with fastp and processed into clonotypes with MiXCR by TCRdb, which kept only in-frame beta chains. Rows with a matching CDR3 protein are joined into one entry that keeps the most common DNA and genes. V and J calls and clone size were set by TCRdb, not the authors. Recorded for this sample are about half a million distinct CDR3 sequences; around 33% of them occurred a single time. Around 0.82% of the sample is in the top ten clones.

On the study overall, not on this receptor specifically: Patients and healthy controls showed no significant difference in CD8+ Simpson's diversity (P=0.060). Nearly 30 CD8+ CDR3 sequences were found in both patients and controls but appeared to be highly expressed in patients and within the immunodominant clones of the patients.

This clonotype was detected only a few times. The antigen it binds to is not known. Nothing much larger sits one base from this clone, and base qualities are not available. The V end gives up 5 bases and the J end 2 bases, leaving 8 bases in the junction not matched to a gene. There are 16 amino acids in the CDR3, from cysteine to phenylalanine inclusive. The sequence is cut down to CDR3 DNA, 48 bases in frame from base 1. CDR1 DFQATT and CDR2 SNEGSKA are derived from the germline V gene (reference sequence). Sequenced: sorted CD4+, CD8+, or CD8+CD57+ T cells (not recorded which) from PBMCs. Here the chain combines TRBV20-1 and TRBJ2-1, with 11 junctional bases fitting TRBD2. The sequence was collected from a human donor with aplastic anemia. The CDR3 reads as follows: CSASLAGGRTYNEQFF. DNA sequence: TGCAGTGCTTCCCTAGCGGGAGGTAGGACCTACAATGAGCAGTTCTTC.